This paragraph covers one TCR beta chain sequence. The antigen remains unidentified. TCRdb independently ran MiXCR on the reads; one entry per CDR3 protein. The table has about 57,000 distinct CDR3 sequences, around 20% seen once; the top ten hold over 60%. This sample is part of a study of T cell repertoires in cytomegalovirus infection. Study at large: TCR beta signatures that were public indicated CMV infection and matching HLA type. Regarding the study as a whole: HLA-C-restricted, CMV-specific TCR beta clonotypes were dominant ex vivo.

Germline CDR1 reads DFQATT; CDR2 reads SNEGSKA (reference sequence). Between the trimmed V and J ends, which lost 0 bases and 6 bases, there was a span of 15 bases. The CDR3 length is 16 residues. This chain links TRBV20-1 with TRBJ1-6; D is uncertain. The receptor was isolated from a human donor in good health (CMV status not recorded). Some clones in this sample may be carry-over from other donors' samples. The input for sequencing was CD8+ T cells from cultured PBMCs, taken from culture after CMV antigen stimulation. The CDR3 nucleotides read TGCAGTGCTAGAGATTGGGCAGGTGGGAGTAATTCACCCCTCCACTTT. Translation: CSARDWAGGSNSPLHF.